The sequence of this TCR beta chain was determined in a study of blood T cell repertoires in COVID-19. Study information: Researchers got acute and convalescent COVID-19 samples from the United States, Italy and Spain. T cells, B-cell-depleted T cells, or PBMCs supplied cDNA or gDNA.

With 5 bases clipped from V and 5 bases from J, the junction kept 5 bases outside the gene matches. The CDR3 is made up of 15 amino acids. The germline V gene has CDR1 GTSNPN and CDR2 SVGIG (reference sequence). Per the original data handling: The assay estimated nucleated cells by amplifying reference gene primers. Repertoires were generated with immunoSEQ multiplex PCR, while TCRdb's copy carries only in-frame clones and drops some. D and trimming come from the DNA, and the V and J calls and clone size come from that table. Of roughly 280,000 clones detected, about 85% appear once; the ten largest clones hold roughly 2%.

What was sequenced was peripheral blood. This receptor was taken from a woman aged 50 to 60 who had recovered from COVID-19. The chain carries TRBV30 and TRBJ2-5; 16 positions agree with TRBD2. The CDR3 DNA sequence: TGTGCCTGGTCCGGGACTAGCGGGAGGGCTGAGACCCAGTACTTC. It specifies CAWSGTSGRAETQYF. Looking up the rest from reference TRBV30 and TRBJ2-5 gives the full variable domain: SQTIHQWPATLVQPVGSPLSLECTVEGTSNPNLYWYRQAAGRGLQLLFYSVGIGQISSEVPQNLSASRPQDRQFILSSKKLLLSDSGFYLCAWSGTSGRAETQYFGPGTRLLVL.